This entry lists 32 T cell receptor beta chains sequenced from one sample in a study of blood T cell repertoires in COVID-19 (dated by TCRdb to the early 2020s). Receptor amplification or capture employed the immunoSEQ multiplex PCR assay. TCRdb retrieved this table from immuneACCESS and kept in-frame rearrangements only. Not all clones are present; in checked studies, unresolved V genes account for under half, and no reason is known for the remainder. The table for this sample lists under 300,000 clones; about four fifths of them were counted only once. The biggest ten clones account for around 3.5% of the sample. Sequenced sample: PBMCs or T cells enriched from blood (not recorded which). The receptors here all came from a man between 50 and 59 years old who had recovered from COVID-19.

This clone appeared a few times. CDR3 nucleotides: TGTGCCAGCAGTCGACGGACCTCGGGACAGGTAGCTAACTATGGCTACACCTTC. It translates to CASSRRTSGQVANYGYTF. The chain links TRBV27 to TRBJ1-2; 8 bases fit TRBD1. The CDR3 spans 18 residues. The V gene end was trimmed by 5 bases and the J gene end by 0 bases; junction bases not matched to a gene: 14. The germline CDR1 and CDR2 sequences are MNHEY and SMNVEV (reference sequence).

V is TRBV7-8 and J is TRBJ1-4; D is unclear. The CDR3 is 16 amino acids. V dropped 5 bases and J dropped 5 bases, with 18 bases sitting between them. The germline CDR1 and CDR2 sequences are SGHVS and FQNEAQ. DNA of the CDR3: TGTGCCAGCAGCCGAATTATCAACCTTGCGAATGAAAAACTGTTTTTT. Its protein is CASSRIINLANEKLFF.

This chain joins TRBV19 and TRBJ2-2, with D possibly being TRBD1 (6 bases). Trimming stripped 7 bases from V and 0 bases from J, with 15 bases between. Germline CDR1 reads LNHDA; CDR2 reads SQIVND (reference sequence). CDR3 size: 16 residues. DNA of the CDR3: TGTGCCAGTACCCCAAGGACAGTTTCGAACACCGGGGAGCTGTTTTTT. This translates into CASTPRTVSNTGELFF.

V and J are TRBV15 and TRBJ1-5; 7 nucleotides agree with TRBD1. Germline CDR1 reads LNHNV; CDR2 reads YYDKDF (reference sequence). J lost 4 bases, V lost 5 bases, and 14 bases had no gene match. The CDR3 is 17 residues long. The CDR3: CATSDPFLDRENQPQHF. The CDR3 DNA reads as TGTGCCACCAGCGATCCTTTCCTTGACAGGGAGAATCAGCCCCAGCATTTT. Based on the CDR3 plus reference TRBV15 and TRBJ1-5, the full variable domain is DAMVIQNPRYQVTQFGKPVTLSCSQTLNHNVMYWYQQKSSQAPKLLFHYYDKDFNNEADTPDNFQSRRPNTSFCFLDIRSPGLGDTAMYLCATSDPFLDRENQPQHFGDGTRLSIL.

This clone has more than one count but fewer than ten. The V gene is TRBV9, the J gene TRBJ1-1, with 7 positions matching TRBD1. The V and J ends lost 4 bases and 1 base, in that order; junction bases with no gene match: 4. Germline V lookup: CDR1 SGDLS, CDR2 YYNGEE. The CDR3 covers 14 residues. The CDR3 bases are TGTGCCAGCAGCCCCACAGGGGCGAACACTGAAGCTTTCTTT. Translating it yields CASSPTGANTEAFF. Supplemented by reference TRBV9 and TRBJ1-1, the full variable domain reads DSGVTQTPKHLITATGQRVTLRCSPRSGDLSVYWYQQSLDQGLQFLIQYYNGEERAKGNILERFSAQQFPDLHSELNLSSLELGDSALYFCASSPTGANTEAFFGQGTRLTVV.

V usage is TRBV5-1 and J usage is TRBJ2-1; 12 positions agree with TRBD2. V was clipped by 0 bases and J by 7 bases; unmatched bases: 2. Germline CDR1 and CDR2: SGHRS and YFSETQ. The CDR3 totals 15 residues. CDR3 loop: CASSLGLAGDNEQFF. In nucleotides, the CDR3 is TGCGCCAGCAGCTTGGGACTAGCGGGGGATAATGAGCAGTTCTTC. Full variable domain (missing parts from reference TRBV5-1 and TRBJ2-1): KAGVTQTPRYLIKTRGQQVTLSCSPISGHRSVSWYQQTPGQGLQFLFEYFSETQRNKGNFPGRFSGRQFSNSRSEMNVSTLELGDSALYLCASSLGLAGDNEQFFGPGTRLTVL.

The V and J genes are TRBV19 and TRBJ2-2, with 8 bases aligning to TRBD1. Germline V gene lookup returns CDR1 LNHDA and CDR2 SQIVND (reference sequence). Trimming cost V 6 bases and J 3 bases; bases outside gene matches: 6. The CDR3 runs to 15 residues. DNA of the CDR3: TGTGCCAGTAGCAGCGGACAGGGATACACCGGGGAGCTGTTTTTT. Its protein product is CASSSGQGYTGELFF.

The chain is built from TRBV19 and TRBJ2-2; TRBD2 matches at 13 bases. Germline loops: CDR1 LNHDA, CDR2 SQIVND (reference sequence). The CDR3 covers 19 residues. V dropped 6 bases and J dropped 1; count of bases not matched to a gene: 11. The DNA of the CDR3 is TGTGCCAGTAGCCCGGGACTAGCGGGGCGAGGGCAGAACACCGGGGAGCTGTTTTTT. Translated, it gives CASSPGLAGRGQNTGELFF. The whole variable domain, filled in from reference TRBV19 and TRBJ2-2, reads DGGITQSPKYLFRKEGQNVTLSCEQNLNHDAMYWYRQDPGQGLRLIYYSQIVNDFQKGDIAEGYSVSREKKESFPLTVTSAQKNPTAFYLCASSPGLAGRGQNTGELFFGEGSRLTVL.

The V call is TRBV3-1 (or the pseudogene TRBV3-2), the J call TRBJ2-2; D possibly corresponds to TRBD2 (6 bases). Germline assignment: CDR1 LGHDT and CDR2 YNNKEL (reference sequence). The V and J ends lost 3 bases and 4 bases respectively, with 15 bases between them. The CDR3 is 16 amino acids. The CDR3 nucleotides read TGTGCCAGCAGCCAGACGTGGGGGGACGGCACCGGGGAGCTGTTTTTT. Its protein is CASSQTWGDGTGELFF.

J is TRBJ2-4 and V is TRBV21-1; TRBD2, the table's D call, was not compared with the DNA. TRBV21-1 is an annotated pseudogene. The CDR3 sequence is 16 residues long. This CDR3 is CASSKELEERSDIQYF. The CDR3 DNA is TGTGCCAGCAGCAAAGAGCTAGAGGAGAGGTCGGACATTCAGTACTTC.

This chain joins TRBV5-1 and TRBJ1-6; weak D call: TRBD1 (5 bases). V was trimmed by 2 bases and J by 6 bases, leaving 9 bases between them. Germline loops: CDR1 SGHRS, CDR2 YFSETQ. This CDR3 spans 14 amino acids. CDR3 in amino acids: CASSFREGNSPLHF. The CDR3 coding sequence is TGCGCCAGCAGCTTCAGGGAGGGTAATTCACCCCTCCACTTT.

The genes are TRBV13 and TRBJ1-6; 8 nucleotides agree with TRBD1. In germline, CDR1 is PRHDT, CDR2 FYEKMQ (reference sequence). CDR3 length: 17 amino acids. Trimming cost V 7 bases and J 7 bases; bases outside gene matches: 15. DNA of the CDR3: TGTGCCAGCACCGGGCGAGGCAGAGGACAGGGCAATTCACCCCTCCACTTT. Translating gives CASTGRGRGQGNSPLHF.

This chain uses TRBV19 with TRBJ2-7; 10 bases agree with TRBD2. J gave up 1 base and V 5 bases, and 11 bases lay outside the gene matches. Germline V gives CDR1 LNHDA, CDR2 SQIVND (reference sequence). This CDR3 region has 17 residues. This chain's CDR3 is CASSPPAGTSVSYEQYF. Written as DNA, the CDR3 is TGTGCCAGTAGTCCCCCTGCAGGGACTAGCGTATCCTACGAGCAGTACTTC.

The chain is built from TRBV5-1 and TRBJ2-1; TRBD2 agrees at 12 bases. This CDR3 region has 16 residues. Trimming at V came to 5 bases and at J to 5 bases, leaving 8 bases not matched to a gene. CDR1 and CDR2 (germline): SGHRS, YFSETQ. CDR3 DNA: TGCGCCAGCAGTTACCTAGCGGGAGGGCCTGACAATGAGCAGTTCTTC. It is translated as CASSYLAGGPDNEQFF.

The genes are TRBV9 and TRBJ2-2; no definite D call. Germline V gene sequence: CDR1 SGDLS, CDR2 YYNGEE. The CDR3 has 17 amino acids. Trimming stripped 0 bases from V and 2 bases from J, with 14 bases between. The CDR3 DNA reads TGTGCCAGCAGCGTAGCTTCCCTGCCACAAAACACCGGGGAGCTGTTTTTT. Protein sequence: CASSVASLPQNTGELFF.

The rearrangement joins TRBV11-3 to TRBJ2-2, with a weak D call TRBD2 (6 bases). Germline V gene sequence: CDR1 SGHNT, CDR2 YENEEA. Trimming removed 8 bases from V and 3 bases from J, with 16 bases in between. CDR3 length: 15 amino acids. The CDR3: CASGPPGLDTGELFF. In nucleotides, the CDR3 is TGTGCCAGCGGACCACCGGGACTGGACACCGGGGAGCTGTTTTTT.

This chain links TRBV7-2 with TRBJ1-2, with D possibly being TRBD1 (6 bases). CDR1 is SGHTA and CDR2 is FQGNSA in the germline V gene. The CDR3 is 17 residues long. Trimming shortened V by 1 base and J by 0 bases, and 15 bases separated the two germline ends. The CDR3 nucleotides read TGTGCCAGCAGCTTAGTGGTGCAGGGGACGGCTAACTATGGCTACACCTTC. Translation gives CASSLVVQGTANYGYTF.

This clone turned up a few times. CDR3 residues: CASSLVDSNSPLHF. The DNA of the CDR3 is TGTGCCAGCAGCTTGGTGGATAGCAATTCACCCCTCCACTTT. The chain joins TRBV5-4 to TRBJ1-6; D remains unclear. Trimming removed 0 bases at V and 7 bases at J, with 8 bases between. This CDR3 contains 14 residues. Germline loops: CDR1 SGHNT, CDR2 YYREEE (reference sequence).

This clone was recorded only once. V usage is TRBV6-1 and J usage is TRBJ1-6, with D perhaps matching TRBD1 (5 bases). Germline values: CDR1 MNHNS, CDR2 SASEGT. The CDR3 length is 16 residues. The V and J ends lost 2 bases and 5 bases respectively, with 13 bases between them. The CDR3 loop reads CASSEQGAANNSPLHF. The CDR3 DNA is TGTGCCAGCAGTGAACAGGGCGCGGCAAATAATTCACCCCTCCACTTT.

This clone was seen just once. V gene TRBV19 combines with J gene TRBJ2-1; a weak D match, TRBD2 (5 bases). CDR1 and CDR2 (germline): LNHDA, SQIVND (reference sequence). Trimming took 5 bases from V and 4 from J, leaving 21 bases between them. The CDR3 runs 17 residues. CDR3 in DNA: TGTGCCAGTAGTCCCCCCCCCGGAAAGCGGATGTACAATGAGCAGTTCTTC. This sequence encodes CASSPPPGKRMYNEQFF.

The chain carries TRBV6-2 or TRBV6-3 and TRBJ2-7, with D hard to call. The CDR3 runs to 14 residues. CDR1 and CDR2 from the germline V gene are MNHEY and SVGEGT. V was shortened by 0 bases and J by 0 bases, with 6 bases between the two germline ends. The CDR3 DNA reads as TGTGCCAGCAGTTACTCAGTGCGCTCCTACGAGCAGTACTTC. Its translation is CASSYSVRSYEQYF.

Here the CDR3 DNA reads TGTGCCATCAGGGACAGCTCCTATAATTCACCCCTCCACTTT. Translated, it gives CAIRDSSYNSPLHF. V and J are TRBV10-3 and TRBJ1-6, with TRBD1 as a possible D gene (6 bases). Germline lookup yields CDR1 ENHRY and CDR2 SYGVKD. Trimming removed 6 bases from V and 0 bases from J, with 6 bases in between. The CDR3 length is 14 residues.

V gene TRBV30 combines with J gene TRBJ1-1, with TRBD1 matching 8 bases. V gave up 4 bases and J gave up 1 base; unmatched junction bases: 11. This CDR3 is 16 amino acids long. Germline CDR1 reads GTSNPN; CDR2 reads SVGIG (reference sequence). The CDR3 DNA reads as TGTGCCTGGACCGGTGGGACAGGCCGTACGAACACTGAAGCTTTCTTT. It specifies CAWTGGTGRTNTEAFF.

The chain joins TRBV5-1 to TRBJ2-7; 11 bases align to TRBD1. J lost 3 bases, V lost 4 bases, and 9 bases had no gene match. Germline CDR1 SGHRS, CDR2 YFSETQ. The CDR3 length is 16 residues. CDR3 DNA: TGCGCCAGCAGCCCCCCGGGACAGGGGGTAAGCTACGAGCAGTACTTC. This sequence encodes CASSPPGQGVSYEQYF.

This clone was counted a single time. This sequence joins TRBV7-2 and TRBJ1-2, with unresolved D. The CDR3 consists of 13 residues. V lost 1 base, J lost 2 bases, and 5 bases lay in between. Per the germline V gene, CDR1 is SGHTA and CDR2 is FQGNSA. As DNA, the CDR3 is TGTGCCAGCAGCTTAGACGGGAACTATGGCTACACCTTC. Amino acids: CASSLDGNYGYTF.

The table lists this clone with a few counts. The rearrangement joins TRBV4-2 to TRBJ2-1; D call uncertain. Germline V gene sequence: CDR1 LGHNA, CDR2 YNFKEQ. The V end lost 4 bases, the J end lost 4 bases, and 8 bases lay between the germline ends. The CDR3 sequence is 13 residues long. CDR3 DNA: TGTGCCAGCAGCCGCGGAAATTACAATGAGCAGTTCTTC. It translates to CASSRGNYNEQFF.

This clone has just one count. V gene TRBV28 combines with J gene TRBJ2-7, with D possibly TRBD2 on 6 matching bases. Trimming cost V 7 bases and J 9 bases, with 25 bases left between them. This CDR3 contains 15 residues. Germline loops: CDR1 MDHEN, CDR2 SYDVKM. The CDR3 DNA reads as TGTGCCAGCACCTTCGGTGACTCCCTGAGTAGCGGGCAGTACTTC. This sequence encodes CASTFGDSLSSGQYF. The full variable domain, completed using reference TRBV28 and TRBJ2-7, is DVKVTQSSRYLVKRTGEKVFLECVQDMDHENMFWYRQDPGLGLRLIYFSYDVKMKEKGDIPEGYSVSREKKERFSLILESASTNQTSMYLCASTFGDSLSSGQYFGPGTRLTVT.

The chain is built from TRBV11-2 and TRBJ1-2, with D unresolved. The CDR3 runs to 14 residues. Germline CDR1 is SGHAT and CDR2 is FQNNGV. Trimming cost V 5 bases and J 4 bases, with 14 bases left between them. This chain's CDR3 is CASSSNPTLYGYTF. For the CDR3, the DNA is TGTGCCAGCAGCAGTAACCCTACTCTCTATGGCTACACCTTC.

This clone has just a few counts. The V gene is TRBV27, the J gene TRBJ1-5; the D gene is possibly TRBD1 (5 bases). V lost 3 bases to trimming and J lost 7 bases, with 10 bases between them. There are 13 residues in the CDR3. Germline-derived CDR1 and CDR2 are MNHEY and SMNVEV (reference sequence). The CDR3 DNA reads as TGTGCCAGCAGTTTCACAGGTCGGCAGCCCCAGCATTTT. Translating gives CASSFTGRQPQHF.

This clone appeared a single time. The V call is TRBV6-2 or TRBV6-3, the J call TRBJ1-5, with 8 bases aligning to TRBD1. The CDR3 spans 17 residues. Germline-derived CDR1 and CDR2 are MNHEY and SVGEGT. The V gene end was trimmed by 2 bases and the J gene end by 4 bases; junction bases not matched to a gene: 10. The CDR3 DNA follows: TGTGCCAGCAGTTACCAGGGACAGGTTTTTGATAATCAGCCCCAGCATTTT. Amino acid sequence: CASSYQGQVFDNQPQHF.

The chain carries TRBV27 and TRBJ1-6, with D tentatively TRBD1 (6 bases). V lost 8 bases, J lost 7 bases, and 15 bases lay in between. The CDR3 length is 14 residues. Germline-derived CDR1 and CDR2 are MNHEY and SMNVEV (reference sequence). CDR3 sequence reads: CASGRQALNSPLHF. The CDR3 region has the DNA TGTGCCAGCGGAAGACAGGCCTTGAATTCACCCCTCCACTTT.

The V call is TRBV5-4, the J call TRBJ1-1; TRBD1 might be the D (5 bases). The V end was cut by 1 base, the J end by 11 bases, with 15 bases between. Germline lookup yields CDR1 SGHNT and CDR2 YYREEE (reference sequence). The length of the CDR3 is 13 residues. This CDR3 reads CASSLNLGPGAFF. As DNA, the CDR3 is TGTGCCAGCAGCTTGAACTTGGGGCCAGGCGCTTTCTTT.